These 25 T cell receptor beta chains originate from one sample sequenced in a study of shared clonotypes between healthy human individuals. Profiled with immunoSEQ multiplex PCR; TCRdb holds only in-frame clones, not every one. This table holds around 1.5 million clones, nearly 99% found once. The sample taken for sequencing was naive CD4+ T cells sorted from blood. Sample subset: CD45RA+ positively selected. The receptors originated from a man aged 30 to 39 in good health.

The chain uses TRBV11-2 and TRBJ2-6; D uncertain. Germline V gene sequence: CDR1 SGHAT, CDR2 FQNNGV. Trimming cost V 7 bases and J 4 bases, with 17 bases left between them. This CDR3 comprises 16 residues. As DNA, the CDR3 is TGTGCCAGCACCCTCGTCGGCGTAAGCGGGGCCAACGTCCTGACTTTC. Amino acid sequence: CASTLVGVSGANVLTF.

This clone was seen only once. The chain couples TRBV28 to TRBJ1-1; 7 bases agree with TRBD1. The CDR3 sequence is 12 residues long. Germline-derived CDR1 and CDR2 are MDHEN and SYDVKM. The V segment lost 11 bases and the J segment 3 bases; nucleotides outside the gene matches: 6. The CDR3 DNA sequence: TGTGCCTCTGAGGGGGCTGACACTGAAGCTTTCTTT. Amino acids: CASEGADTEAFF.

CDR3 DNA: TGTGCCAGCGTCGCCCTAGCGGGAGTATATGAGCAGTTCTTC. Amino acid sequence: CASVALAGVYEQFF. V and J are TRBV7-2 and TRBJ2-1, with TRBD2 matching over 10 bases. Germline CDR1 and CDR2: SGHTA and FQGNSA. V gave up 8 bases and J gave up 8 bases; unmatched junction bases: 9. The CDR3 has 14 residues.

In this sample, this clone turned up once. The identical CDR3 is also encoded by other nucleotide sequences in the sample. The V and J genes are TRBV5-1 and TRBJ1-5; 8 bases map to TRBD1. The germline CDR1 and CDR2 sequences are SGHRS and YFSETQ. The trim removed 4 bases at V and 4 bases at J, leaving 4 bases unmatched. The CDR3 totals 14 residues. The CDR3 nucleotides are TGCGCCAGCAGCCCAACAGGGGGGAATCAGCCCCAGCATTTT. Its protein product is CASSPTGGNQPQHF.

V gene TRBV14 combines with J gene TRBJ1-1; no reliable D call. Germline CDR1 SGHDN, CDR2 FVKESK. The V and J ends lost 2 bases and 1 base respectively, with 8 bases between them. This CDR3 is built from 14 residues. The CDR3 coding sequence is TGTGCCAGCAGCCAAATGATGAAGAACACTGAAGCTTTCTTT. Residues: CASSQMMKNTEAFF.

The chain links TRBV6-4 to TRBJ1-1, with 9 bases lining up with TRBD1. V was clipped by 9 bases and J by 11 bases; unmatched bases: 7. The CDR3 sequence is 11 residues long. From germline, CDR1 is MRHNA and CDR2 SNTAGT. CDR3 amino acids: CARRQGGGAFF. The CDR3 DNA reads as TGTGCCAGACGACAGGGGGGGGGCGCTTTCTTT.

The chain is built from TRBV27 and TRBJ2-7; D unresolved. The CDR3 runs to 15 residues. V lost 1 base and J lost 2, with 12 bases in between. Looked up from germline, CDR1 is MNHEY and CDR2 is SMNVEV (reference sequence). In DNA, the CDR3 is TGTGCCAGCAGTTTATACCGGCGGCCAGCCTACGAGCAGTACTTC. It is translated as CASSLYRRPAYEQYF.

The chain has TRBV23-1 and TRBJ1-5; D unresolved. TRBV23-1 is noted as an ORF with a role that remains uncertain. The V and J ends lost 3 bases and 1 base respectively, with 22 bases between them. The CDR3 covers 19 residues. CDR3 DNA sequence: TGCGCCAGCAGTCAGGGTAGCTGCGCGGCTAAGCTGAGCAATCAGCCCCAGCATTTT. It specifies CASSQGSCAAKLSNQPQHF.

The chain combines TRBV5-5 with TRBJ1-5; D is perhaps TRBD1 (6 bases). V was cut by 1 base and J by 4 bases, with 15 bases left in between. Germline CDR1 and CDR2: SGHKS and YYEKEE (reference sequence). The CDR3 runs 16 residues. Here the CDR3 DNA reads TGTGCCAGCAGCTTGATTGTGACAGGCCCTAATCAGCCCCAGCATTTT. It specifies CASSLIVTGPNQPQHF. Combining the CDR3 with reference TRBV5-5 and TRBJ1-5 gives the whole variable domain DAGVTQSPTHLIKTRGQQVTLRCSPISGHKSVSWYQQVLGQGPQFIFQYYEKEERGRGNFPDRFSARQFPNYSSELNVNALLLGDSALYLCASSLIVTGPNQPQHFGDGTRLSIL.

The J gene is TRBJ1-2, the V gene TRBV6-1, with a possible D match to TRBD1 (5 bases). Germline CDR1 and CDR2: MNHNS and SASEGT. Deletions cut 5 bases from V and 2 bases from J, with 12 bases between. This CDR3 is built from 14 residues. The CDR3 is CASSPGQQNYGYTF. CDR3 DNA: TGTGCCAGCAGTCCGGGGCAGCAAAACTATGGCTACACCTTC.

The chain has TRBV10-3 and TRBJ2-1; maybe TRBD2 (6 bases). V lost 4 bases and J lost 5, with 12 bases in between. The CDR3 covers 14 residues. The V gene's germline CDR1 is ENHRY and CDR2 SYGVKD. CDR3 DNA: TGTGCCATCAGTGGGTCGGGGGAACACAATGAGCAGTTCTTC. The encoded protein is CAISGSGEHNEQFF.

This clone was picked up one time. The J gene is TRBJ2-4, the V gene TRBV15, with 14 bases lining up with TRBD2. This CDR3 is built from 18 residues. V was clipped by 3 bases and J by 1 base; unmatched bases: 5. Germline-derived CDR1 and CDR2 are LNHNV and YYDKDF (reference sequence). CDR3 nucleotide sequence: TGTGCCACCAGCAGGGGACTAGCGGGAGCGTATGCCAAAAACATTCAGTACTTC. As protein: CATSRGLAGAYAKNIQYF.

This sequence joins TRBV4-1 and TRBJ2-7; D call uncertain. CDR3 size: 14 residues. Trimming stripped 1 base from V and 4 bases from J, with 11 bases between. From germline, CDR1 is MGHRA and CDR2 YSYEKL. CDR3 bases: TGCGCCAGCAGCCAAGCAGATTTTGAGTACGAGCAGTACTTC. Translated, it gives CASSQADFEYEQYF.

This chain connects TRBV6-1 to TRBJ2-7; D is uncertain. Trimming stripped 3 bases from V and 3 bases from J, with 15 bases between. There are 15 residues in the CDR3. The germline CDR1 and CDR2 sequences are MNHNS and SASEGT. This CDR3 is CASSEYGSYYYEQYF. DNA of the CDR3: TGTGCCAGCAGTGAGTACGGTTCCTATTACTACGAGCAGTACTTC.

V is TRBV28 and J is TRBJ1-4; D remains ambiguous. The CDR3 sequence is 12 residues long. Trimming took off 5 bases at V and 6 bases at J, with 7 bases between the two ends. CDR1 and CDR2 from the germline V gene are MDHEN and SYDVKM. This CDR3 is CASSRPYEKLFF. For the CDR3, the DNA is TGTGCCAGCAGTCGTCCGTATGAAAAACTGTTTTTT. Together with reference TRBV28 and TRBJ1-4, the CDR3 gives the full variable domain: DVKVTQSSRYLVKRTGEKVFLECVQDMDHENMFWYRQDPGLGLRLIYFSYDVKMKEKGDIPEGYSVSREKKERFSLILESASTNQTSMYLCASSRPYEKLFFGSGTQLSVL.

Here the CDR3 DNA reads TGTGCCAGCAGCCCCGGAGGTGGGACCCATTACTATGGCTACACCTTC. This translates into CASSPGGGTHYYGYTF. The gene calls are TRBV7-2 and TRBJ1-2, with a tentative D call TRBD1 (5 bases). This CDR3 spans 16 amino acids. Germline V CDR1 and CDR2: SGHTA, FQGNSA. Trimming pared 5 bases from V and 3 bases from J, leaving 19 bases between.

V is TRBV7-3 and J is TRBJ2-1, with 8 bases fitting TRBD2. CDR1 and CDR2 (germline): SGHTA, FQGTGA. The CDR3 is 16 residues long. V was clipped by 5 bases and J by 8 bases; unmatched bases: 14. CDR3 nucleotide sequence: TGTGCCAGCAGCCGATCTCGGGAGGGCCTGTTACATGAGCAGTTCTTC. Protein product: CASSRSREGLLHEQFF.

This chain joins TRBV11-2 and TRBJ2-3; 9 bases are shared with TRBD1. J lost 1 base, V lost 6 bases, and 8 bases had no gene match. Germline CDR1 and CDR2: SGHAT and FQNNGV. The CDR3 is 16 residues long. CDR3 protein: CASSPPGQGRTDTQYF. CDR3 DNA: TGTGCCAGCAGTCCGCCGGGACAGGGACGCACAGATACGCAGTATTTT.

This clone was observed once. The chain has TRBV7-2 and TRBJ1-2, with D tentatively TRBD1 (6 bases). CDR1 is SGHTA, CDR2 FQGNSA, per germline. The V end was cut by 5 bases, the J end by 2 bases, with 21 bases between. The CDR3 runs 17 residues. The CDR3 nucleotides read TGTGCCAGCAGCGAGAGACCCAGGCAGGGGACCAACTATGGCTACACCTTC. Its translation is CASSERPRQGTNYGYTF.

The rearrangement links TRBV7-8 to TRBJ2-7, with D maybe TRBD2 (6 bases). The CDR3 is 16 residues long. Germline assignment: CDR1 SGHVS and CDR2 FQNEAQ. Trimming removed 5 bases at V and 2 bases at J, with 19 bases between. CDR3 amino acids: CASSPRVAGLTYEQYF. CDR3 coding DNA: TGTGCCAGCAGCCCCCGGGTCGCAGGACTAACCTACGAGCAGTACTTC.

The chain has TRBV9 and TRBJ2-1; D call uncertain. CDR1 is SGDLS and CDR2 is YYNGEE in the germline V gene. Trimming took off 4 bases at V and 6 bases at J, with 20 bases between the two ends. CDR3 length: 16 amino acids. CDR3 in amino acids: CASSLTNVEIANEQFF. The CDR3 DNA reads TGTGCCAGCAGCCTTACTAACGTTGAAATAGCCAATGAGCAGTTCTTC. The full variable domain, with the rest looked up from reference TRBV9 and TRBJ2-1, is DSGVTQTPKHLITATGQRVTLRCSPRSGDLSVYWYQQSLDQGLQFLIQYYNGEERAKGNILERFSAQQFPDLHSELNLSSLELGDSALYFCASSLTNVEIANEQFFGPGTRLTVL.

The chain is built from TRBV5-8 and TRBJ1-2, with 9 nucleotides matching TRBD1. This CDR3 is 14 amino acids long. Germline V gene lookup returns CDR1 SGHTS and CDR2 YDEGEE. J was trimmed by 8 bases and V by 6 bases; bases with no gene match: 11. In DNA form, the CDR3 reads TGTGCCAGCACCCCGGGACAGGGCGGTGGCGGCTACACCTTC. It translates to CASTPGQGGGGYTF. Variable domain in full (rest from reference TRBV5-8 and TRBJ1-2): EAGVTQSPTHLIKTRGQQATLRCSPISGHTSVYWYQQALGLGLQFLLWYDEGEERNRGNFPPRFSGRQFPNYSSELNVNALELEDSALYLCASTPGQGGGGYTFGSGTRLTVV.

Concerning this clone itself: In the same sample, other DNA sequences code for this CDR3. In DNA form, the CDR3 reads TGTGCCAGCAGTTTATTGGGAAATACGCAGTATTTT. Its protein product is CASSLLGNTQYF. The chain employs TRBV28 and TRBJ2-3, with D unclear. This CDR3 is built from 12 residues. Germline assignment: CDR1 MDHEN and CDR2 SYDVKM. The ends were cut back, 1 base at V and 7 bases at J, with 6 bases in the middle.

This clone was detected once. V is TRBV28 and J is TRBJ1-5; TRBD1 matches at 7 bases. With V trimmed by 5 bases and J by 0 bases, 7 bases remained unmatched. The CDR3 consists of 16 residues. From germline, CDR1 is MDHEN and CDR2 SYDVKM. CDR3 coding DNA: TGTGCCAGCAGTCTCCTCGGGGACAGTAGCAATCAGCCCCAGCATTTT. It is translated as CASSLLGDSSNQPQHF.

Here the CDR3 DNA reads TGTGCCATCTCTCCAACAGGGGACTACAATGAGCAGTTCTTC. Amino acids: CAISPTGDYNEQFF. The genes are TRBV10-3 and TRBJ2-1, with 7 positions matching TRBD1. This CDR3 has 14 amino acids. V lost 8 bases to trimming and J lost 3 bases; unmatched junction nucleotides: 7. The germline V gene has CDR1 ENHRY and CDR2 SYGVKD.